A single sample is the source of the 9 T cell receptor beta chains below, sequenced in a study of Ad26.COV2.S vaccination and SARS-CoV-2 variants. Clones were sequenced by immunoSEQ multiplex PCR, and TCRdb holds only the in-frame ones, with some missing. The data hold hundreds of thousands of clones, with 87% observed a single time. This sample's treatment: roughly 18 received Ad26.COV2.S at low or high dose, single or two shots; roughly five received placebo; per-sample allocation not given. Day 63 following the first vaccine or placebo injection was when the samples were taken. The specimen was peripheral blood, collected in a trial of Ad26.COV2.S vaccine versus placebo. All receptors derive from a person between 18 and 59 years old who received the Ad26.COV2.S COVID-19 vaccine or a placebo.

Here the CDR3 reads CAWSTGVSGSYNEQFF. DNA of the CDR3: TGTGCCTGGAGTACGGGGGTGTCAGGATCCTACAATGAGCAGTTCTTC. The chain carries TRBV30 and TRBJ2-1; D is possibly TRBD2 (6 bases). CDR3 size: 16 residues. CDR1 GTSNPN and CDR2 SVGIG come from the germline V gene (reference sequence). V shed 2 bases and J shed 1 base, with 15 bases lying between them.

The rearrangement joins TRBV5-6 to TRBJ2-7; D is ambiguous. V lost 3 bases and J lost 0, with 4 bases in between. The germline gives CDR1 SGHDT, CDR2 YYEEEE. The CDR3 sequence is 12 residues long. As DNA, the CDR3 is TGTGCCAGCAGCTCCCTCTCCTACGAGCAGTACTTC. Its protein product is CASSSLSYEQYF.

This chain links TRBV7-9 with TRBJ2-3, with D perhaps given as TRBD1 or TRBD2 (6 bases each). The CDR3 covers 15 residues. Trimming cost V 6 bases and J 1 base, with 14 bases left between them. Germline V CDR1 and CDR2: SEHNR, FQNEAQ (reference sequence). This CDR3 reads CASSLKGGGTDTQYF. Written as DNA, the CDR3 is TGTGCCAGCAGTTTAAAGGGGGGAGGCACAGATACGCAGTATTTT.

The chain is built from TRBV5-1 and TRBJ1-4; D may be TRBD1 (5 bases). The CDR3 runs to 16 residues. CDR1 is SGHRS and CDR2 is YFSETQ in the germline V gene. V gave up 4 bases and J gave up 4 bases, with 17 bases separating them. The CDR3 spells CASSRGNSDYNEKLFF. Here the CDR3 DNA reads TGCGCCAGCAGCCGGGGGAACAGCGATTATAATGAAAAACTGTTTTTT.

V usage is TRBV4-1 and J usage is TRBJ2-7, with 10 positions matching TRBD1. The germline V gene has CDR1 MGHRA and CDR2 YSYEKL. J gave up 4 bases and V 2 bases, and 8 bases lay outside the gene matches. The CDR3 covers 16 residues. The CDR3 reads CASSQSLGQGRYEQYF. The CDR3 coding sequence is TGCGCCAGCAGCCAAAGCCTGGGACAGGGGAGATACGAGCAGTACTTC.

DNA for the CDR3: TGTGCCATCAGTGAGTCAGTACCGTACGAGCAGTACTTC. As protein: CAISESVPYEQYF. V and J are TRBV10-3 and TRBJ2-7; D call uncertain. The CDR3 has 13 residues. CDR1 and CDR2 from the germline V gene are ENHRY and SYGVKD. V shed 0 bases and J shed 4 bases, with 7 bases lying between them.

The genes are TRBV6-5 and TRBJ1-5; D unclear. This CDR3 region has 15 residues. In germline, CDR1 is MNHEY, CDR2 SVGAGI. The V and J ends lost 9 bases and 0 bases respectively, with 15 bases between them. Here the CDR3 reads CASNLMGISNQPQHF. The CDR3 nucleotides read TGTGCCAGTAACCTGATGGGTATTAGCAATCAGCCCCAGCATTTT.

The chain is built from TRBV30 and TRBJ2-2; D might be TRBD1 (6 bases). The CDR3 runs to 15 residues. Germline values: CDR1 GTSNPN, CDR2 SVGIG (reference sequence). Trimming removed 0 bases at V and 4 bases at J, with 12 bases between. CDR3 coding DNA: TGTGCCTGGAGTGTCCAGGGGTTGGGCACCGGGGAGCTGTTTTTT. Protein: CAWSVQGLGTGELFF.

The chain links TRBV30 to TRBJ2-5; the match to TRBD1 covers 7 bases. The germline V gene has CDR1 GTSNPN and CDR2 SVGIG (reference sequence). V shed 0 bases, J shed 3 bases, and the junction held 10 bases outside the gene matches. The CDR3 extends over 16 amino acids. CDR3 coding DNA: TGTGCCTGGAGTGTACTAGGGGGCGGATACAAAGAGACCCAGTACTTC. This sequence encodes CAWSVLGGGYKETQYF.